This paragraph covers one T cell receptor beta chain sequence. The antigen is unknown. Germline V gene sequence: CDR1 SEHNR, CDR2 FQNEAQ (reference sequence). V was clipped by 5 bases and J by 4 bases; unmatched bases: 5. CDR3 length equals 16 residues. The protocol was immunoSEQ multiplex PCR, while the TCRdb copy is restricted to in-frame clones and leaves out a portion. The table records tens of thousands of clones, 75% to 90% of them present only once. This record belongs to a study of OX40 agonist ivuxolimab in advanced cancers. Study-wide results and limits: On average, a greater number of expanded clones characterised CD8+ T cells relative to CD4+.

This sample comprised CD4+ or CD8+ T cells sorted from blood, obtained in a trial of the OX40 agonist ivuxolimab. The chain combines TRBV7-9 with TRBJ2-2, with 12 bases fitting TRBD1. The source is an adult with an advanced solid tumor such as melanoma, head and neck, liver or kidney cancer. The CDR3 region has the DNA TGTGCCAGCAGCATAGGGACAGGGGGCTTCACCGGGGAGCTGTTTTTT. It encodes CASSIGTGGFTGELFF.